These T cell receptor beta chains were read from a single sample in a study of early T cells in non-severe SARS-CoV-2 infection. Via MiXCR, TCRdb re-called the 5' RACE reads, giving one row per CDR3 protein. The sample includes roughly 57,000 distinct CDR3 sequences, around 12% of them seen just once. Sequencing input: whole blood. Source of these receptors: an adult who was a healthcare worker with PCR-confirmed SARS-CoV-2 infection or an uninfected control (not recorded which). CDR3s include the opening cysteine and the closing phenylalanine or tryptophan. Fields, in order: V gene, clone size, D gene, CDR3 length, J gene, CDR3 DNA, CDR3 protein. The D gene is left open where the match is weak. The listing skips clone size in some rows; elsewhere it reads once, few, many or a size class.

v_gene: TRBV7-9
abundance: NA
d_gene: NA
len: 18
j_gene: TRBJ2-1
CDR3nt: TGTGCCAGCAGCGGGGGCATACCACAGGGTAGTCCCTACAATGAGCAGTTCTTC
CDR3aa: CASSGGIPQGSPYNEQFF

v_gene: TRBV6-6
abundance: few
d_gene: TRBD2
len: 15
j_gene: TRBJ2-7
CDR3nt: TGTGCCAGCAGTACCACCCAAGCGGGACCCTACGAGCAGTACTTC
CDR3aa: CASSTTQAGPYEQYF

v_gene: TRBV2
abundance: many
d_gene: NA
len: 13
j_gene: TRBJ1-2
CDR3nt: TGTGCCAGCAGTCTTGACAGCGGCTATGGCTACACCTTC
CDR3aa: CASSLDSGYGYTF

v_gene: TRBV15
abundance: NA
d_gene: TRBD1
len: 15
j_gene: TRBJ1-3
CDR3nt: TGTGCCACCAGCGGACAGGGCGCTACTGGAAACACCATATATTTT
CDR3aa: CATSGQGATGNTIYF

v_gene: TRBV11-2
abundance: many
d_gene: NA
len: 15
j_gene: TRBJ1-1
CDR3nt: TGTGCCAGCAGCAAGAGGACGGCCATGAACACTGAAGCTTTCTTT
CDR3aa: CASSKRTAMNTEAFF

v_gene: TRBV21-1
abundance: many
d_gene: NA
len: 15
j_gene: TRBJ2-7
CDR3nt: TGTGCCAGCAGCAGCGGGACAGATGACTCCTACGAGCAGTACTTC
CDR3aa: CASSSGTDDSYEQYF

v_gene: TRBV5-1
abundance: NA
d_gene: NA
len: 19
j_gene: TRBJ2-7
CDR3nt: TGCGCCAGCAGCTTGGCGGGTTTCGGTAGGAACAGCGACTCCTACGAGCAGTACTTC
CDR3aa: CASSLAGFGRNSDSYEQYF

v_gene: TRBV5-5
abundance: many
d_gene: NA
len: 18
j_gene: TRBJ2-1
CDR3nt: TGTGCCAGCAGCTGGGGAGGTGGCAGCGCTCATTCCTACAATGAGCAGTTCTTC
CDR3aa: CASSWGGGSAHSYNEQFF

v_gene: TRBV7-7
abundance: many
d_gene: NA
len: 13
j_gene: TRBJ2-1
CDR3nt: TGTGCTAGCAGCTTCGACAGGACCAATGAGCAGTTCTTC
CDR3aa: CASSFDRTNEQFF

v_gene: TRBV20-1
abundance: NA
d_gene: TRBD1
len: 14
j_gene: TRBJ1-6
CDR3nt: TGCAGTGCTAGCGGGACAGCAGATAATTCACCCCTCCACTTT
CDR3aa: CSASGTADNSPLHF

v_gene: TRBV7-9
abundance: many
d_gene: NA
len: 16
j_gene: TRBJ1-4
CDR3nt: TGTGCCAGCAGCCTTCCGTTCGGGGGTTCGAATGAAAAACTGTTTTTT
CDR3aa: CASSLPFGGSNEKLFF

v_gene: TRBV20-1
abundance: NA
d_gene: NA
len: 16
j_gene: TRBJ1-2
CDR3nt: TGCAGTGCTAGAGATCCCGAACAGCCAAAACACTATGGCTACACCTTC
CDR3aa: CSARDPEQPKHYGYTF

v_gene: TRBV7-9
abundance: many
d_gene: TRBD1
len: 19
j_gene: TRBJ2-6
CDR3nt: TGTGCCAGCAGCCCTCGGACAGGGGATAGGATCTCTGGGGCCAACGTCCTGACTTTC
CDR3aa: CASSPRTGDRISGANVLTF

v_gene: TRBV7-2
abundance: NA
d_gene: TRBD1
len: 14
j_gene: TRBJ2-3
CDR3nt: TGTGCCAGCAGCTTAAGGCAGGGGGCAGATACGCAGTATTTT
CDR3aa: CASSLRQGADTQYF

v_gene: TRBV6-2/TRBV6-3
abundance: many
d_gene: NA
len: 13
j_gene: TRBJ1-1
CDR3nt: TGTGCCAGCAGTTACCAAGACAGGACTGAAGCTTTCTTT
CDR3aa: CASSYQDRTEAFF

v_gene: TRBV12-3/TRBV12-4
abundance: NA
d_gene: TRBD2
len: 12
j_gene: TRBJ2-3
CDR3nt: TGTGCCAGCAGCCCAGCGGGGGCAAAGGTGTATTTT
CDR3aa: CASSPAGAKVYF

v_gene: TRBV4-3
abundance: NA
d_gene: TRBD1
len: 16
j_gene: TRBJ1-3
CDR3nt: TGCGCCAGCAGCCACCAGGGGGGTCCCTCTGGAAACACCATATATTTT
CDR3aa: CASSHQGGPSGNTIYF

v_gene: TRBV6-5
abundance: many
d_gene: NA
len: 15
j_gene: TRBJ1-2
CDR3nt: TGTGCCAGCAGTTACGCCAGTTTGGAAGGAATTGGCTACACCTTC
CDR3aa: CASSYASLEGIGYTF

v_gene: TRBV14
abundance: NA
d_gene: NA
len: 14
j_gene: TRBJ1-2
CDR3nt: TGTGCCAGCAGCCAACGGCCCGGACCCGGGGGCTACACCTTC
CDR3aa: CASSQRPGPGGYTF

v_gene: TRBV2
abundance: few
d_gene: NA
len: 15
j_gene: TRBJ2-1
CDR3nt: TGTGCCAGCAGTGGAAAGTACAGGCCGTACAATGAGCAGTTCTTC
CDR3aa: CASSGKYRPYNEQFF

v_gene: TRBV4-1
abundance: NA
d_gene: NA
len: 16
j_gene: TRBJ1-6
CDR3nt: TGCGCCAGCAGCCAAGAATCCCAGGGGTCTATTTCACCCCTCCACTTT
CDR3aa: CASSQESQGSISPLHF

v_gene: TRBV3-1
abundance: few
d_gene: TRBD2
len: 15
j_gene: TRBJ2-2
CDR3nt: TGTGCCAGCAGACTGACTAGCCTGAACACCGGGGAGCTGTTTTTT
CDR3aa: CASRLTSLNTGELFF

v_gene: TRBV27
abundance: many
d_gene: NA
len: 14
j_gene: TRBJ1-1
CDR3nt: TGTGCCAGCAGTGCAAAACAGGGAAGAACTGAAGCTTTCTTT
CDR3aa: CASSAKQGRTEAFF

v_gene: TRBV29-1
abundance: NA
d_gene: NA
len: 11
j_gene: TRBJ1-1
CDR3nt: TGCAGCGTGGACAGGAACACTGAAGCTTTCTTT
CDR3aa: CSVDRNTEAFF

v_gene: TRBV6-1
abundance: many
d_gene: NA
len: 15
j_gene: TRBJ2-6
CDR3nt: TGTGCCAGCAGTGAAGAAAGCTCTGGGGCCAACGTCCTGACTTTC
CDR3aa: CASSEESSGANVLTF

v_gene: TRBV10-3
abundance: many
d_gene: TRBD1
len: 15
j_gene: TRBJ1-2
CDR3nt: TGTGCCATCAGTGGTCCGGGACAGGGACTCTATGGCTACACCTTC
CDR3aa: CAISGPGQGLYGYTF

v_gene: TRBV5-8
abundance: many
d_gene: NA
len: 12
j_gene: TRBJ1-1
CDR3nt: TGTGCCAGCAGCTTACGGGCGAGGGAAGCTTTCTTT
CDR3aa: CASSLRAREAFF

v_gene: TRBV5-8
abundance: few
d_gene: TRBD1
len: 16
j_gene: TRBJ1-5
CDR3nt: TGTGCCAGCAGCTTCCCTCCTGGACAGGGGGTTCAGCCCCAGCATTTT
CDR3aa: CASSFPPGQGVQPQHF

v_gene: TRBV5-1
abundance: few
d_gene: TRBD2
len: 16
j_gene: TRBJ2-2
CDR3nt: TGCGCCAGCTCCAGGCTTAGCGGGGCGAACACCGGGGAGCTGTTTTTT
CDR3aa: CASSRLSGANTGELFF

v_gene: TRBV3-1
abundance: few
d_gene: NA
len: 12
j_gene: TRBJ1-5
CDR3nt: TGTGCCAGCAGCCGCCTTAATCAGCCCCAGCATTTT
CDR3aa: CASSRLNQPQHF

v_gene: TRBV6-6
abundance: many
d_gene: TRBD2
len: 15
j_gene: TRBJ2-3
CDR3nt: TGTGCCAGCAGGCCTAGCGGGGGCTTCACAGATACGCAGTATTTT
CDR3aa: CASRPSGGFTDTQYF

v_gene: TRBV29-1
abundance: NA
d_gene: TRBD1
len: 11
j_gene: TRBJ1-2
CDR3nt: TGCAGCGTTGGACAGGGAAACGGCTACACCTTC
CDR3aa: CSVGQGNGYTF

v_gene: TRBV7-2
abundance: few
d_gene: NA
len: 12
j_gene: TRBJ2-3
CDR3nt: TGTGCCAGCAGCCCCCCGGCTGATACGCAGTATTTT
CDR3aa: CASSPPADTQYF

v_gene: TRBV28
abundance: NA
d_gene: NA
len: 10
j_gene: TRBJ1-2
CDR3nt: TGTGCCAGCAGAAGGCGAGGCTACACCTTC
CDR3aa: CASRRRGYTF

v_gene: TRBV6-5
abundance: NA
d_gene: TRBD2
len: 16
j_gene: TRBJ2-1
CDR3nt: TGTGCCAGCAGTTATAACAGCGGGGGGGTTTACAATGAGCAGTTCTTC
CDR3aa: CASSYNSGGVYNEQFF

v_gene: TRBV7-6
abundance: many
d_gene: TRBD2
len: 16
j_gene: TRBJ2-1
CDR3nt: TGTGCCAGCAGCCCACTCCTAGCGGGGGGGTACAATGAGCAGTTCTTC
CDR3aa: CASSPLLAGGYNEQFF

v_gene: TRBV29-1
abundance: few
d_gene: NA
len: 13
j_gene: TRBJ2-5
CDR3nt: TGCAGCGTTGACCGGGACAACCAAGAGACCCAGTACTTC
CDR3aa: CSVDRDNQETQYF

v_gene: TRBV6-6
abundance: few
d_gene: NA
len: 16
j_gene: TRBJ1-2
CDR3nt: TGTGCCAGCAGTGATACCCGAGGCAGGGCTCCCTATGGCTACACCTTC
CDR3aa: CASSDTRGRAPYGYTF

v_gene: TRBV5-1
abundance: NA
d_gene: NA
len: 15
j_gene: TRBJ2-7
CDR3nt: TGCGCCAGCAGCCCAGAATACAGGGAACCCTACGAGCAGTACTTC
CDR3aa: CASSPEYREPYEQYF

v_gene: TRBV20-1
abundance: NA
d_gene: NA
len: 13
j_gene: TRBJ1-1
CDR3nt: TGCAGTGCTAGACTCGGACCGAACACTGAAGCTTTCTTT
CDR3aa: CSARLGPNTEAFF

v_gene: TRBV7-2
abundance: NA
d_gene: NA
len: 15
j_gene: TRBJ2-5
CDR3nt: TGTGCCAGCAGCTCCCTAGGGTGGGGGAAAGAGACCCAGTACTTC
CDR3aa: CASSSLGWGKETQYF

v_gene: TRBV5-1
abundance: few
d_gene: NA
len: 14
j_gene: TRBJ1-1
CDR3nt: TGCGCCAGCAGCTTGGAGGGGGGGACCACTGAAGCTTTCTTT
CDR3aa: CASSLEGGTTEAFF

v_gene: TRBV10-3
abundance: few
d_gene: TRBD1
len: 13
j_gene: TRBJ2-3
CDR3nt: TGTGCCATCAGTGAGTCGGACAGGGTAGGGCAGTATTTT
CDR3aa: CAISESDRVGQYF

v_gene: TRBV7-2
abundance: NA
d_gene: NA
len: 16
j_gene: TRBJ2-2
CDR3nt: TGTGCCAGCAGCTTAGGGCTAGCCCCCAGCACCGGGGAGCTGTTTTTT
CDR3aa: CASSLGLAPSTGELFF

v_gene: TRBV12-3/TRBV12-4
abundance: few
d_gene: TRBD2
len: 13
j_gene: TRBJ2-5
CDR3nt: TGTGCCAGCAGTTTTCGCCGGGAGGTGACCCAGTACTTC
CDR3aa: CASSFRREVTQYF

v_gene: TRBV29-1
abundance: many
d_gene: NA
len: 13
j_gene: TRBJ1-1
CDR3nt: TGCAGCGCCCGAAAGGGGAGCGACACTGAAGCTTTCTTT
CDR3aa: CSARKGSDTEAFF